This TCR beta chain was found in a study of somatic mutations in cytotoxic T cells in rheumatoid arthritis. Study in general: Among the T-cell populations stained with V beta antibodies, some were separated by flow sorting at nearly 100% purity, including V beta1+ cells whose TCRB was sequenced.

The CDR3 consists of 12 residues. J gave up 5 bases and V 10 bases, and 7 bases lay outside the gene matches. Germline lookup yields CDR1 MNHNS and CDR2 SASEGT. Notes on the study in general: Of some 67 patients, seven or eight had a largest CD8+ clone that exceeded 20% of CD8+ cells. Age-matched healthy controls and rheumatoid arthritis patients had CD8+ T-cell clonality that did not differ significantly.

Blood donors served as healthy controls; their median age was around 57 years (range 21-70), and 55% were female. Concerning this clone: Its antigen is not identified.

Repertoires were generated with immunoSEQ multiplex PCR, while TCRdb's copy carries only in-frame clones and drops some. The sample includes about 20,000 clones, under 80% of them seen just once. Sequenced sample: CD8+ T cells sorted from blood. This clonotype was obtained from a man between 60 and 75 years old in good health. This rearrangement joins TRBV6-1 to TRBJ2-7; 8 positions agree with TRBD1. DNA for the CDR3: TGTGCCACCGGACAGGGTGCCCACGAGCAGTACTTC. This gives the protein CATGQGAHEQYF.